The text below deals with one T cell receptor beta chain. Its antigen is as yet unknown. Sequencing used immunoSEQ multiplex PCR; TCRdb keeps in-frame clones, though not all of them. The profile shows some 180,000 clones, around 94% of them singletons. The data were obtained in a study of T cell responses to AZD1222 COVID-19 vaccine. From germline, CDR1 is MNHNS and CDR2 SASEGT. CDR3 size: 15 residues. V gave up 3 bases and J gave up 3 bases, with 15 bases separating them. General study results and limits: The peak T cell response came first, and repertoires were sampled only after it. Mostly white British, mostly female donors; authors suggested clonal diversity may be underestimated. Spike-specific TCRs gained breadth and depth after people received two AZD1222 doses.

Material: peripheral blood, obtained 28 days after the second dose of the MenACWY control vaccine. V usage is TRBV6-1 and J usage is TRBJ2-7; D is possibly TRBD2 (6 bases). The TCR comes from an adult who received the MenACWY meningococcal vaccine as a control. The CDR3 bases are TGTGCCAGCAGTGACACCGGGACTCAGAGCTACGAGCAGTACTTC. It translates to CASSDTGTQSYEQYF.